Listed below are T cell receptor beta chains from one sample, sequenced in a study of tumor-infiltrating lymphocytes in primary liver carcinoma. In TCRdb, the multiplex PCR reads were re-called with MiXCR into one record per CDR3 protein. The sample yields approximately 320,000 distinct CDR3 sequences, approximately 58% seen once. The sample taken for sequencing was peripheral blood. These receptors were collected from a woman under 40 with primary liver carcinoma and hepatitis B virus infection. Both conserved end residues are part of each CDR3. D genes are given only for firm matches. Clone size, where shown, is once, few, many, or a class for clones that have expanded.

V gene	clone size	D gene	J gene	CDR3 DNA	CDR3 protein
TRBV7-9	-	-	TRBJ2-2	TGTGCCAGCAGACCGACGCCGGGACTTACCGGGGAGCTGTTTTTT	CASRPTPGLTGELFF
TRBV11-2	-	-	TRBJ2-3	TGTGCCAGCAGCCCCCTACCCTCGCCAGCGGGCGGTGCGCAGTATTTT	CASSPLPSPAGGAQYF
TRBV29-1	many	TRBD2	TRBJ2-5	TGCAGCTTCCGGGAGGGGGAGACCCAGTACTTC	CSFREGETQYF
TRBV11-3	-	TRBD2	TRBJ2-1	TGTGCCAGCAGTTTTTTCGGGAGGCCAGAGCAGTTCTTC	CASSFFGRPEQFF
TRBV29-1	-	-	TRBJ2-2	TGCAGCGTTGTGCGGCCGAACACCGTGGAGCTGTTTTTT	CSVVRPNTVELFF
TRBV6-5	many	-	TRBJ1-3	TGTGCCAGCAGTTACCAAAGCGTCCACTCTGGAAACACCATATATTTT	CASSYQSVHSGNTIYF
TRBV6-2/TRBV6-3	-	-	TRBJ2-3	TGTGCCAGCAGTTATGCCCTGGACCGGGGCCAAACAGATACGCAGTATTTT	CASSYALDRGQTDTQYF
TRBV24-1	few	TRBD1	TRBJ2-1	TGTGCCACCAGTGATCCCGGGACAGGGGGAATTGAGCAGTTCTTC	CATSDPGTGGIEQFF
TRBV29-1	many	-	TRBJ2-1	TGCAGCGTTGAAGTGAGGAGGGGTGAGCAGTTCTTC	CSVEVRRGEQFF
TRBV11-2	once	-	TRBJ2-7	TGTGCCAACAGTTGGGGGAGTTACGAGCAGTACTTC	CANSWGSYEQYF
TRBV6-2/TRBV6-3	-	TRBD2	TRBJ2-2	TGTGCCAGCAGTTCTACTAGCGGGAACACCGGGGAGCTGCTTTTT	CASSSTSGNTGELLF
TRBV11-2	once	-	TRBJ1-1	TGTACCAGCAACTTAGGGGTTCTGGCTGAAGCTTTCTTT	CTSNLGVLAEAFF
TRBV12-3/TRBV12-4	-	TRBD2	TRBJ2-2	TGTGCCAGCAGTCTTTTAGGGCTAGCGGGAGACTCTACCGAGGAGCTGTTTTTT	CASSLLGLAGDSTEELFF
TRBV12-3/TRBV12-4	-	-	TRBJ2-7	TGTGCCAGCGGCCCGGGACGGCCCTACGAGCAGTACTTC	CASGPGRPYEQYF
TRBV28	-	-	TRBJ2-2	TGTGCCAGGAGCTCGCCAGAATTGGGCACCGGGGAGCTGTTTTTT	CARSSPELGTGELFF
TRBV12-5	-	TRBD1	TRBJ1-2	TGTGCTAGTGGTTTGTCCACAGGGGGCGGCTACACCTTC	CASGLSTGGGYTF
TRBV10-3	-	-	TRBJ2-3	TGTGGCATCAGTCTCGATAGCGGTACGCAGTATTTT	CGISLDSGTQYF
TRBV5-4	once	TRBD2	TRBJ2-2	TGTGCCAGCAGCTTTTCGACTAGCGGGGTTACCCGGGAGCTGTTTTTT	CASSFSTSGVTRELFF
TRBV6-5	few	-	TRBJ1-4	TGTGCCAGCAGCAGAACCGGGACACCGGCAATTTTCCCAAATGAAAAACTGTTTTTT	CASSRTGTPAIFPNEKLFF
TRBV12-3/TRBV12-4	-	-	TRBJ2-1	TGTGCAAGCAGTATCCAGCTTGCCAATGAGCAGTTCTTC	CASSIQLANEQFF
TRBV11-2	-	TRBD1	TRBJ2-7	TGTGCCAACAAGCACGGGACAGGGAGGTACTACGAGCAGTATTTC	CANKHGTGRYYEQYF
TRBV5-5	-	-	TRBJ1-5	TGTGCCAGCAGCCTCGGGCCTTCGGGTAGCAATCAGCCCCAGCATTTT	CASSLGPSGSNQPQHF
TRBV13	-	-	TRBJ2-2	TGTGCCAGCTTTGAGGGCATCGGGGAGCTGTTTTTT	CASFEGIGELFF